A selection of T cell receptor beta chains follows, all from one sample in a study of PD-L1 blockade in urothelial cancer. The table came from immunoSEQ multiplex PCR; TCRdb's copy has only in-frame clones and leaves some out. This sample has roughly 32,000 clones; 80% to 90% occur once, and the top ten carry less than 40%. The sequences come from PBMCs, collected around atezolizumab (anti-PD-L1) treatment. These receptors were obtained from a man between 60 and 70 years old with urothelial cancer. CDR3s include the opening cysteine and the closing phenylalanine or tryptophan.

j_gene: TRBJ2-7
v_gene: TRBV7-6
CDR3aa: CASSWAGNPSYEQYF

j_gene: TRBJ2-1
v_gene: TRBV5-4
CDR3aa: CASSPDQRGSLFF

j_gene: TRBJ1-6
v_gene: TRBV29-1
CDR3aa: CSVVHRDRGPYNSPLHF

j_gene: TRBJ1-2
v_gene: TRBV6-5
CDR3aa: CASRIGQGNYGYTF

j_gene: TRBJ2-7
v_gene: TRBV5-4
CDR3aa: CASSQGLAGGNYEQYF

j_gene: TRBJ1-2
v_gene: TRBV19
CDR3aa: CASSYTGTGGGYTF

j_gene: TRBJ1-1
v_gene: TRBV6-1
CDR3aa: CASSGIGTPNTEAFF

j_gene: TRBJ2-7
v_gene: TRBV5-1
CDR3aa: CASSLDPNLASEQYF

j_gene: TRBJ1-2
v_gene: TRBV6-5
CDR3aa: CARGTGSNYGYTF

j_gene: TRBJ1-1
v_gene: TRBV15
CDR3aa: CATSREGELNTEAFF

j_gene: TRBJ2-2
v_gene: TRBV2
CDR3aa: CASRLPGGTGELFF

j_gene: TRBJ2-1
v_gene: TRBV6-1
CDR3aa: CASSGGLDYYNEQFF

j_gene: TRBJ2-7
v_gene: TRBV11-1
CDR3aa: CASSHRQAIISYEQYF

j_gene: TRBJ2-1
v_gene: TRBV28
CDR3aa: CASSSSSYNEQFF

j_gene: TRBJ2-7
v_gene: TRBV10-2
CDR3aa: CASRQGSKYEQYF

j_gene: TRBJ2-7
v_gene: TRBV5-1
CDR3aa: CASSFTGYEQYF

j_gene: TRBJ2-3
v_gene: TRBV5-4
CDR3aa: CASSLPGLNTDTQYF

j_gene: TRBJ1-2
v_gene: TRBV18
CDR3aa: CASSPSGPHYGYTF

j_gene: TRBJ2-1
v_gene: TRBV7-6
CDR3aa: CASSFADSSYNEQFF

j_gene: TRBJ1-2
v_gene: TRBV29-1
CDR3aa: CSAQGQLFNYGYTF

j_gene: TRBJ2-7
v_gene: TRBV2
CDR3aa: CASTGGGRTYEQYF

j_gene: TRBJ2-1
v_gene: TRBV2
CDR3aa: CASSRDRVTDEQFF

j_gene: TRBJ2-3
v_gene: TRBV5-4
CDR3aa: CASSWGGPTDTQYF

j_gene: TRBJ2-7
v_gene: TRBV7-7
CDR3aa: CASSSRGQGNIYEQYF

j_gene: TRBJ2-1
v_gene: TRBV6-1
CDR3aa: CASSGGGLAGVRNEQFF